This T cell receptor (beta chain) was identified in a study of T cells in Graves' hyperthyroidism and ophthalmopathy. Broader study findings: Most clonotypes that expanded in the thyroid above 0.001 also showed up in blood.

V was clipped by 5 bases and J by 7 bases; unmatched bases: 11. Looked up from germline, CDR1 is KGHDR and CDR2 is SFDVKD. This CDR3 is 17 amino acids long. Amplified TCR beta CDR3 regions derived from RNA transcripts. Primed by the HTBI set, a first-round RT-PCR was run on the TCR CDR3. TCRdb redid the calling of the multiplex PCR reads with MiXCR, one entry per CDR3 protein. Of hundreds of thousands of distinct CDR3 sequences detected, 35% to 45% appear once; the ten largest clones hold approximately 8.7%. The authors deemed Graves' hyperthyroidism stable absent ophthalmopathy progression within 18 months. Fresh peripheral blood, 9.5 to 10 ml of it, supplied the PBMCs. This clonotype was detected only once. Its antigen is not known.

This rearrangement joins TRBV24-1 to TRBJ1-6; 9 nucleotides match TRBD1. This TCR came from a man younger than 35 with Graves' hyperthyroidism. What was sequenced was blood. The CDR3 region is CATSATRDRAGNSPLHF. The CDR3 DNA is TGTGCCACCAGTGCTACTAGGGACAGGGCGGGAAATTCACCCCTCCACTTT.